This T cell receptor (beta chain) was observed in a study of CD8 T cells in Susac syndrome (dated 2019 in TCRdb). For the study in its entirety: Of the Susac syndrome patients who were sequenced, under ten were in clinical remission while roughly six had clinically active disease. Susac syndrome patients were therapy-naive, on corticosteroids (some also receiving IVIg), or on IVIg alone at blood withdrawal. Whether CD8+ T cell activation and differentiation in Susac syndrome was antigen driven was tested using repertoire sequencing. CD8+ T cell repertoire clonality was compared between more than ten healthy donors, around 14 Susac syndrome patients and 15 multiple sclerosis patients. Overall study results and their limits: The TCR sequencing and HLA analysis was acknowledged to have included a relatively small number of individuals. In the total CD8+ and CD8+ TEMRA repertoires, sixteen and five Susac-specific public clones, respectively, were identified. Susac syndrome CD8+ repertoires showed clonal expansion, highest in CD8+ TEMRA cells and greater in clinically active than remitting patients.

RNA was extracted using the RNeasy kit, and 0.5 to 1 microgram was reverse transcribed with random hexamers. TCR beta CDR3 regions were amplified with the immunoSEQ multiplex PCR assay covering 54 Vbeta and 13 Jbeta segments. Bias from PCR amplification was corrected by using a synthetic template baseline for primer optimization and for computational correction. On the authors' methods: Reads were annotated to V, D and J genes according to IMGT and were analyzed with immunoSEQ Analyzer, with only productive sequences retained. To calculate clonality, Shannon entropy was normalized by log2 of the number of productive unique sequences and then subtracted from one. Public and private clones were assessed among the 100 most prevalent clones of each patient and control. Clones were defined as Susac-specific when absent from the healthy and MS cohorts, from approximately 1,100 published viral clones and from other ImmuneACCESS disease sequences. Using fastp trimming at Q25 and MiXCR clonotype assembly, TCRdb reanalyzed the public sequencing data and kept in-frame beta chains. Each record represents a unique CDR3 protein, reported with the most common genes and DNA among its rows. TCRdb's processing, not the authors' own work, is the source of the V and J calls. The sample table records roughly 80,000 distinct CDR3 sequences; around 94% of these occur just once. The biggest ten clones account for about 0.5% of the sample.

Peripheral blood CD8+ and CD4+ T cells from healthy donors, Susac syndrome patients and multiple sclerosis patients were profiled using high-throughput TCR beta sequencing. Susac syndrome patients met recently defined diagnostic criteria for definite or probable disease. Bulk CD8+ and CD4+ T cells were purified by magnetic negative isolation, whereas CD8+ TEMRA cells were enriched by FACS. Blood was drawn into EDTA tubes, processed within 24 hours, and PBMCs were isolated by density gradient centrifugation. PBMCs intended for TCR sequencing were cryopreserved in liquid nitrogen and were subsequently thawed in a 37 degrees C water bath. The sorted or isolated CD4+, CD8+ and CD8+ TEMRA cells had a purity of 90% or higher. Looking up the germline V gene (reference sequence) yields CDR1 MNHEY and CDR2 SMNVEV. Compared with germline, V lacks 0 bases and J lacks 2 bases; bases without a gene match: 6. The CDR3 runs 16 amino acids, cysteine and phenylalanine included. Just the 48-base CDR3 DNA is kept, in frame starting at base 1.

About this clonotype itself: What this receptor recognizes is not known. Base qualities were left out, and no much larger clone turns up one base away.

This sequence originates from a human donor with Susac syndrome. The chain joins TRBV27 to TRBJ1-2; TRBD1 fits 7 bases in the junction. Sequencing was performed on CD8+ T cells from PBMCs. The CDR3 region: CASSLSVSTGNYGYTF. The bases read TGTGCCAGCAGTTTATCAGTATCGACAGGGAACTATGGCTACACCTTC.